This T cell receptor beta chain was captured by sequencing in a study of T cell responses to AZD1222 COVID-19 vaccine. On the study more broadly: Second-dose recipients at about 4 or about 12 weeks were treated as one pooled group. Whole-study findings and limits: Donors in the cohort were predominantly white British and more often female, and clonal diversity was possibly underestimated. With dominance at 160-218 and 743-854, vaccine-associated CD4 TCRs spanned spike.

TCRdb's copy holds only in-frame clones and misses some; the assay was immunoSEQ multiplex PCR. There are under 40,000 clones in the sample; about 89% occur only once, and 5.5% to 8% lies in the top ten. For this clone: The antigen is undetermined. Its ends do not fully match the called genes, so a read error is possible.

This CDR3 has 15 amino acids. Germline V gene lookup returns CDR1 MDHEN and CDR2 SYDVKM. This specimen consisted of peripheral blood, obtained on day 0 of AZD1222 vaccination. This rearrangement joins TRBV28 to TRBJ2-1, with 9 bases that match TRBD2. The source is an adult in good health. The CDR3 DNA reads as TGTGCCAGCAGCTTATGGGGCGGGAGGGCCAATGAGCAGTTCTTC. This translates into CASSLWGGRANEQFF.